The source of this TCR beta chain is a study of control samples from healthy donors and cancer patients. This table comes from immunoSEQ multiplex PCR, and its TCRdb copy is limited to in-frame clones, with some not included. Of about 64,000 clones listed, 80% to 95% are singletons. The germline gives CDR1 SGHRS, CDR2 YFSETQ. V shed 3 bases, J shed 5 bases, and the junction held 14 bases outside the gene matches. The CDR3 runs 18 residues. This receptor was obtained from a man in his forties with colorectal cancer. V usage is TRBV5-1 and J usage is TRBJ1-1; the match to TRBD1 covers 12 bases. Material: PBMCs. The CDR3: CASSSVPGQGARRTEAFF. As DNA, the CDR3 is TGCGCCAGCAGCTCGGTCCCGGGACAGGGGGCCCGACGGACTGAAGCTTTCTTT.